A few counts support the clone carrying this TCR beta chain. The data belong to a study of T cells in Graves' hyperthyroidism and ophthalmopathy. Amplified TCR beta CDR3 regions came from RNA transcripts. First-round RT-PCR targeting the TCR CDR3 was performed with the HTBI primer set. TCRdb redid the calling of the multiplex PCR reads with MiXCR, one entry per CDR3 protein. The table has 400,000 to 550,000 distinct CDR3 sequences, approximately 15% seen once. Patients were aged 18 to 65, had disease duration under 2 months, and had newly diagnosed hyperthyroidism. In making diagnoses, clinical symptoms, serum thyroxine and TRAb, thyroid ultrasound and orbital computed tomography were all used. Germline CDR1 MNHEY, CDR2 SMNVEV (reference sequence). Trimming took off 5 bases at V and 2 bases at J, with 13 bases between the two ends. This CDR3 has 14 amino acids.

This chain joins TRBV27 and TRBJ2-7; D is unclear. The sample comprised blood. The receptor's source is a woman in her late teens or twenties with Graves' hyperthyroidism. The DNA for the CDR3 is TGTGCCAGCAGTCCCCAGGTATTTCCCTACGAGCAGTACGTC. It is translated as CASSPQVFPYEQYV.